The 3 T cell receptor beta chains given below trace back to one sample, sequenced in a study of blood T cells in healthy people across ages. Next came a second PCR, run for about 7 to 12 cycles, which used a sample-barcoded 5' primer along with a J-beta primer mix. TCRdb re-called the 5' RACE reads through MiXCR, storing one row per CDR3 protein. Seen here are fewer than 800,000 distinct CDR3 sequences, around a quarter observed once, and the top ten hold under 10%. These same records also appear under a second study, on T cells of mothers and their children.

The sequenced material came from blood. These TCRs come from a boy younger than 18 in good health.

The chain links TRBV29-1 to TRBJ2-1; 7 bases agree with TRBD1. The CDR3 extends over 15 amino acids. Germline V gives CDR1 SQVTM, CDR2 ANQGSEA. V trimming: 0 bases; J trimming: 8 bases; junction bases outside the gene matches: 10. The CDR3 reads CSVEDGRQGADEQFF. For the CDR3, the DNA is TGCAGCGTTGAAGATGGGAGACAGGGAGCCGATGAGCAGTTCTTC.

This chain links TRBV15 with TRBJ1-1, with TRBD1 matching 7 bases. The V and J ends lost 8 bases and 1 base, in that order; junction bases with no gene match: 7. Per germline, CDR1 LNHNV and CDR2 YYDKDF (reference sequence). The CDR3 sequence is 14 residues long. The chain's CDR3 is CATFRQGRNTEAFF. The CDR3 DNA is TGTGCCACCTTTCGACAGGGTAGGAACACTGAAGCTTTCTTT. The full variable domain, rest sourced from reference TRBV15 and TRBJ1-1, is DAMVIQNPRYQVTQFGKPVTLSCSQTLNHNVMYWYQQKSSQAPKLLFHYYDKDFNNEADTPDNFQSRRPNTSFCFLDIRSPGLGDTAMYLCATFRQGRNTEAFFGQGTRLTVV.

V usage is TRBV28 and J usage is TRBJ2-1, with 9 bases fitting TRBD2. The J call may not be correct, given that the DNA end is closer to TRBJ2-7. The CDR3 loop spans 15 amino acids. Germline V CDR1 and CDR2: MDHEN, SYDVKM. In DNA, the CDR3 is TGTGCCAGCAGCCGTACTAGCGGGTGGTCCTACGAGCAGTACTTC. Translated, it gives CASSRTSGWSYEQYF.